The 13 T cell receptor beta chains below all came from one sample that was sequenced in a study of cytomegalovirus exposure and HLA in healthy donors. Primers: 60 Vbeta forward and 13 Jbeta reverse. The repertoire was sequenced with immunoSEQ multiplex PCR; TCRdb's copy has only in-frame clones and lacks some. This sample yields under 200,000 clones, of which roughly four fifths are seen a single time; about 1.9% belongs to the top ten. Sequenced material: PBMCs. The receptors here all came from a woman in her late teens or twenties in good health and CMV-seronegative.

This clone was counted a few times. The chain couples TRBV6-1 to TRBJ2-1; D is perhaps TRBD1 (7 bases). The CDR3 extends over 15 amino acids. Germline V gene data show CDR1 as MNHNS and CDR2 as SASEGT. Trimming removed 6 bases at V and 1 base at J, with 13 bases between. The CDR3 coding sequence is TGTGCCAGCAGAACACAGGGGAGGTCCTACAATGAGCAGTTCTTC. Amino acids: CASRTQGRSYNEQFF.

The chain couples TRBV19 to TRBJ2-5; 8 bases match TRBD1. Trimming cost V 1 base and J 9 bases; bases outside gene matches: 7. The CDR3 runs 14 residues. In germline, CDR1 is LNHDA, CDR2 SQIVND (reference sequence). As DNA, the CDR3 is TGTGCCAGTAGTATAGCCGGACAGGGCTGGGCCCAGTACTTC. Amino acids: CASSIAGQGWAQYF.

The V and J genes are TRBV5-1 and TRBJ2-5, with TRBD2 matching 10 bases. Germline V lookup: CDR1 SGHRS, CDR2 YFSETQ. J lost 4 bases, V lost 2 bases, and 5 bases had no gene match. The CDR3 runs to 15 residues. CDR3 sequence: CASSFLAGERETQYF. CDR3 bases: TGCGCCAGCAGCTTCCTAGCGGGAGAACGAGAGACCCAGTACTTC.

The V gene is TRBV6-6, the J gene TRBJ1-4, with D uncertain. The CDR3 loop spans 12 amino acids. Germline V CDR1 and CDR2: MNHNY, SVGAGI (reference sequence). Trimming removed 7 bases at V and 4 bases at J, with 7 bases between. The CDR3 DNA is TGTGCCAGCAACAGCGGTAATGAAAAACTGTTTTTT. It is translated as CASNSGNEKLFF.

The genes are TRBV10-3 and TRBJ1-2; TRBD1 matches at 8 bases. Per the germline V gene, CDR1 is ENHRY and CDR2 is SYGVKD. CDR3 length equals 17 residues. V was clipped by 8 bases and J by 3 bases; unmatched bases: 17. CDR3 bases: TGTGCCATCGCAGCGGGGGGCTTGGGACAGGAGTACTATGGCTACACCTTC. This sequence encodes CAIAAGGLGQEYYGYTF.

Note on this clone: This CDR3 is also generated by other DNA sequences in the sample. The chain recombines TRBV7-2 with TRBJ2-5, with a weak D call TRBD1 (5 bases). Germline CDR1 reads SGHTA; CDR2 reads FQGNSA. Between the trimmed V and J ends, which lost 2 bases and 2 bases, there was a span of 12 bases. The CDR3 runs 15 residues. For the CDR3, the DNA is TGTGCCAGCAGCTTATCGGCAGGGCCGCAAGAGACCCAGTACTTC. Translating gives CASSLSAGPQETQYF.

The V and J genes are TRBV7-8 and TRBJ2-3; TRBD2 matches 15 bases. With V trimmed by 4 bases and J by 4 bases, 3 bases remained unmatched. Germline V gene data show CDR1 as SGHVS and CDR2 as FQNEAQ. The CDR3 runs 16 residues. CDR3 residues: CASSSRTSGRADTQYF. For the CDR3, the DNA is TGTGCCAGCAGCTCCCGGACTAGCGGGAGGGCAGATACGCAGTATTTT. The full variable domain, its missing parts supplied by reference TRBV7-8 and TRBJ2-3, is GAGVSQSPRYKVAKRGQDVALRCDPISGHVSLFWYQQALGQGPEFLTYFQNEAQLDKSGLPSDRFFAERPEGSVSTLKIQRTQQEDSAVYLCASSSRTSGRADTQYFGPGTRLTVL.

The sample holds a few counts of this clone. The J gene is TRBJ1-2, the V gene TRBV30; TRBD1 is a possible D gene (5 bases). The germline gives CDR1 GTSNPN, CDR2 SVGIG (reference sequence). Trimming shortened V by 1 base and J by 1 base, and 13 bases separated the two germline ends. The CDR3 loop spans 15 amino acids. The CDR3 loop reads CAWSAIGGLNYGYTF. The DNA of the CDR3 is TGTGCCTGGAGTGCCATTGGGGGACTTAACTATGGCTACACCTTC.

CDR3 DNA: TGTGCCAGCAGCTTAGGGTCCCAGGTTACCGGGGAGCTGTTTTTT. This gives the protein CASSLGSQVTGELFF. The chain uses TRBV7-6 and TRBJ2-2; the D is unclear. The CDR3 is 15 amino acids. The germline V and J ends were trimmed by 1 base and 5 bases, with 11 bases remaining between them. Looked up from germline, CDR1 is SGHVS and CDR2 is FNYEAQ. The variable domain in full, completed from reference TRBV7-6 and TRBJ2-2, reads GAGVSQSPRYKVTKRGQDVALRCDPISGHVSLYWYRQALGQGPEFLTYFNYEAQQDKSGLPNDRFSAERPEGSISTLTIQRTEQRDSAMYRCASSLGSQVTGELFFGEGSRLTVL.

This clone turned up a few times. The gene calls are TRBV28 and TRBJ1-2, with D tentatively TRBD1 (6 bases). V was cut by 5 bases and J by 8 bases, with 21 bases left in between. The germline V gene encodes CDR1 MDHEN and CDR2 SYDVKM. This CDR3 comprises 15 residues. Here the CDR3 DNA reads TGTGCCAGCAGTACATCATCAGGGGCCCCTCGGGGCTACACCTTC. This sequence encodes CASSTSSGAPRGYTF.

This chain uses TRBV11-2 with TRBJ1-6, with TRBD1 as a possible D gene (5 bases). Trimming took off 5 bases at V and 9 bases at J, with 17 bases between the two ends. CDR1 is SGHAT and CDR2 is FQNNGV in the germline V gene. The CDR3 consists of 15 residues. CDR3 DNA sequence: TGTGCCAGCAGCGACTCCGACAGCAGGCGTTCACCCCTCCACTTT. This gives the protein CASSDSDSRRSPLHF. The full variable domain, its missing parts supplied by reference TRBV11-2 and TRBJ1-6, is EAGVAQSPRYKIIEKRQSVAFWCNPISGHATLYWYQQILGQGPKLLIQFQNNGVVDDSQLPKDRFSAERLKGVDSTLKIQPAKLEDSAVYLCASSDSDSRRSPLHFGNGTRLTVT.

V and J are TRBV7-9 and TRBJ2-7; 8 positions agree with TRBD2. Trimming at V came to 2 bases and at J to 3 bases, leaving 3 bases not matched to a gene. This CDR3 is built from 14 residues. Germline CDR1 SEHNR, CDR2 FQNEAQ (reference sequence). CDR3: CASSLTTSGYEQYF. The CDR3 DNA reads TGTGCCAGCAGCTTAACTACTAGCGGCTACGAGCAGTACTTC.

The rearrangement links TRBV6-5 to TRBJ2-7, with D maybe TRBD1 (5 bases). The germline V gene has CDR1 MNHEY and CDR2 SVGAGI. V dropped 0 bases and J dropped 2 bases, with 5 bases sitting between them. The CDR3 spans 13 residues. This CDR3 is CASSYSTAYEQYF. The CDR3 region has the DNA TGTGCCAGCAGTTACTCGACAGCCTACGAGCAGTACTTC.